Listed below are T cell receptor beta chains from one sample, sequenced in a study of blood T cell repertoires in COVID-19. Clones were read by immunoSEQ multiplex PCR, and TCRdb kept only the in-frame ones, dropping some. The sample lists approximately 200,000 clones, about 90% seen once, with 2% to 2.5% in the top ten. The sample consisted of PBMCs or T cells enriched from blood (not recorded which). The origin of the receptors is a woman in her 30s who had recovered from COVID-19. Each CDR3 is given with its conserved first and last residue. Fields, in order: J gene, D gene, V gene, clone size, CDR3 length, CDR3 protein, CDR3 DNA. D genes are given only for firm matches. Size tells how often a clone was seen (once, few, many) or the class of an expanded clone, and some rows leave it out.

TRBJ2-1 | NA | TRBV7-9 | NA | 16 | CASTSLVGGEDNEQFF | TGTGCCAGCACCAGCCTGGTCGGAGGGGAAGACAATGAGCAGTTCTTC
TRBJ2-1 | NA | TRBV3-1/TRBV3-2 | NA | 15 | CASSHPIPGGNEQFF | TGTGCCAGCAGCCATCCCATCCCGGGTGGCAATGAGCAGTTCTTC
TRBJ2-2 | TRBD2 | TRBV27 | NA | 16 | CASSLFSGGASGELFF | TGTGCCAGCAGTTTATTTAGCGGGGGGGCCTCCGGGGAGCTGTTTTTT
TRBJ2-5 | NA | TRBV7-9 | NA | 14 | CASSPPDSPEDQYF | TGTGCCAGCAGCCCTCCTGACTCACCCGAGGACCAGTACTTC
TRBJ2-4 | NA | TRBV15 | NA | 14 | CATSRDRGKNIQYF | TGTGCCACCAGCAGAGATCGGGGGAAAAACATTCAGTACTTC
TRBJ1-6 | NA | TRBV12-3/TRBV12-4 | NA | 13 | CASSSRDTLPLHF | TGTGCCAGCAGTAGCCGGGACACCTTACCCCTCCACTTT
TRBJ1-2 | TRBD1 | TRBV5-1 | few | 14 | CASSLGDRVYGYTF | TGCGCCAGCAGCTTGGGGGACAGGGTATATGGCTACACCTTC
TRBJ2-1 | TRBD2 | TRBV5-4 | once | 16 | CASSLGGTSGRNEQFF | TGTGCCAGCAGCTTGGGTGGGACTAGCGGGAGGAATGAGCAGTTCTTC
TRBJ2-5 | NA | TRBV4-1 | NA | 16 | CASSQEAQGGKETQYF | TGCGCCAGCAGCCAAGAGGCCCAGGGAGGAAAAGAGACCCAGTACTTC
TRBJ1-4 | TRBD1 | TRBV4-3 | once | 16 | CASSQEGDREDEKLFF | TGCGCCAGCAGCCAAGAGGGGGACAGGGAGGACGAAAAACTGTTTTTT
TRBJ1-1 | NA | TRBV7-9 | NA | 17 | CASSPLIVSGENTEAFF | TGTGCCAGCAGCCCCCTAATTGTATCGGGGGAGAACACTGAAGCTTTCTTT
TRBJ2-2 | TRBD1 | TRBV7-8 | few | 16 | CASTDTWGQGPGELFF | TGTGCCAGCACGGACACTTGGGGACAGGGCCCCGGGGAGCTGTTTTTT
TRBJ1-2 | TRBD1 | TRBV15 | few | 15 | CATSRGRDRHYGYTF | TGTGCCACCAGCAGAGGGCGGGACAGGCACTATGGCTACACCTTC
TRBJ2-1 | NA | TRBV10-2 | NA | 11 | CASSERDLQFF | TGCGCCAGCAGTGAAAGGGACTTGCAGTTCTTC
TRBJ1-6 | NA | TRBV7-8 | NA | 15 | CASINSTGYNSPLHF | TGTGCCAGCATCAACTCGACAGGTTATAATTCACCCCTCCACTTT
TRBJ2-4 | NA | TRBV19 | NA | 13 | CASSIGQTNIQYF | TGTGCCAGTAGTATTGGCCAAACAAACATTCAGTACTTC
TRBJ2-3 | TRBD2 | TRBV9 | NA | 16 | CASSPGTSGITDTQYF | TGTGCCAGCAGCCCAGGGACTAGCGGGATCACAGATACGCAGTATTTT
TRBJ2-1 | NA | TRBV24-1 | once | 14 | CATSKQGSYNEQFF | TGTGCCACCAGTAAACAGGGATCCTACAATGAGCAGTTCTTC
TRBJ2-7 | TRBD2 | TRBV11-2 | NA | 18 | CASSLYGARAGDTYEQYF | TGTGCCAGCAGCTTATACGGGGCAAGAGCGGGGGACACCTACGAGCAGTACTTC
TRBJ1-2 | NA | TRBV10-3 | NA | 14 | CAISESLPNYGYTF | TGTGCCATCAGTGAGTCGCTACCTAACTATGGCTACACCTTC
TRBJ1-6 | NA | TRBV5-5 | NA | 15 | CASSWTRGYNSPLHF | TGTGCCAGCAGCTGGACCAGGGGTTATAATTCACCCCTCCACTTT
TRBJ1-6 | NA | TRBV30 | NA | 14 | CAWSVQGGRSPLHF | TGTGCCTGGAGTGTACAGGGCGGCCGGTCACCCCTCCACTTT
TRBJ1-4 | NA | TRBV5-1 | NA | 16 | CASSLGQIATNEKLFF | TGCGCCAGCAGCTTGGGACAGATTGCAACTAATGAAAAACTGTTTTTT
TRBJ1-5 | NA | TRBV6-5 | NA | 13 | CASKWGEHQPQHF | TGTGCCAGCAAGTGGGGGGAGCATCAGCCCCAGCATTTT
TRBJ1-4 | NA | TRBV5-1 | NA | 14 | CASSIRYRDEKLFF | TGCGCCAGCAGCATAAGATACAGGGATGAAAAACTGTTTTTT
TRBJ2-7 | TRBD2 | TRBV7-2 | NA | 12 | CASSSGTSSQYF | TGTGCCAGCAGCTCCGGGACTAGTTCTCAGTACTTC
TRBJ1-2 | NA | TRBV7-9 | once | 16 | CASSVKRDTGGYGYTF | TGTGCCAGCAGCGTGAAAAGGGACACCGGTGGGTATGGCTACACCTTC
TRBJ1-2 | NA | TRBV20-1 | NA | 10 | CSPNGGGNTF | TGCAGTCCCAATGGCGGTGGAAACACCTTC
TRBJ1-1 | NA | TRBV27 | NA | 18 | CASSLAVAGNRKNTEAFF | TGTGCCAGCAGTTTGGCCGTGGCAGGGAACAGGAAAAACACTGAAGCTTTCTTT
TRBJ2-5 | TRBD2 | TRBV11-2 | NA | 15 | CASSLGGRLRETQYF | TGTGCCAGCAGCTTAGGCGGGAGGTTGAGGGAGACCCAGTACTTC
TRBJ1-2 | TRBD1 | TRBV20-1 | NA | 16 | CSASVLDGQALPGYTF | TGCAGTGCTAGTGTTCTCGATGGACAGGCTCTTCCTGGCTACACCTTC
TRBJ1-6 | TRBD1 | TRBV10-3 | NA | 14 | CAISEGQGNSPLHF | TGTGCCATCAGTGAGGGACAGGGAAATTCACCCCTCCACTTT
TRBJ1-2 | NA | TRBV9 | NA | 15 | CASSVGEGQYYGYTF | TGTGCCAGCAGCGTGGGGGAGGGGCAGTACTATGGCTACACCTTC
TRBJ1-2 | TRBD1 | TRBV29-1 | NA | 14 | CSVGTTGVDYGYTF | TGCAGCGTTGGAACGACAGGGGTGGACTATGGCTACACCTTC
TRBJ1-1 | NA | TRBV24-1 | NA | 13 | CATSDPENTEAFF | TGTGCCACCAGTGATCCAGAGAACACTGAAGCTTTCTTT
TRBJ1-6 | NA | TRBV5-1 | few | 15 | CASSLVDSGNSPLHF | TGCGCCAGCAGCTTGGTCGACAGTGGCAATTCACCCCTCCACTTT
TRBJ1-1 | NA | TRBV7-2 | NA | 15 | CASSPLGVQNTEAFF | TGTGCCAGCAGCCCCCTAGGGGTACAGAACACTGAAGCTTTCTTT
TRBJ2-1 | NA | TRBV24-1 | NA | 15 | CATSDPTRVYNEQFF | TGTGCCACCAGTGATCCTACCCGCGTTTACAATGAGCAGTTCTTC
TRBJ2-6 | TRBD1 | TRBV7-2 | NA | 16 | CASSSDRTGGANVLTF | TGTGCCAGCAGCTCGGACAGGACGGGAGGGGCCAACGTCCTGACTTTC
TRBJ2-5 | TRBD2 | TRBV3-1/TRBV3-2 | few | 19 | CASSQAMTSGGAPDETQYF | TGTGCCAGCAGCCAAGCCATGACTAGCGGGGGGGCGCCTGACGAGACCCAGTACTTC
TRBJ2-1 | TRBD2 | TRBV7-8 | NA | 15 | CASSYTSGGGNEQFF | TGTGCCAGCAGCTACACTAGCGGGGGGGGGAATGAGCAGTTCTTC
TRBJ2-7 | NA | TRBV12-5 | NA | 19 | CASGLGQGLISGNPYEQYF | TGTGCTAGTGGTTTGGGCCAGGGGTTGATATCGGGAAACCCCTACGAGCAGTACTTC